Listed here are 11 T cell receptor beta chains from one sample, sequenced in a study of blood T cell repertoires in COVID-19. Some clones are missing from TCRdb's copy, which holds only in-frame ones; the method was immunoSEQ multiplex PCR. This sample has approximately 80,000 clones, with around four fifths found just once. The sequencing sample was made of peripheral blood. These receptors came from a human donor in a cohort sampled during active COVID-19.

The CDR3 spells CATSPAGGQETQYF. The CDR3 coding sequence is TGTGCCACCAGTCCTGCGGGGGGGCAAGAGACCCAGTACTTC. This chain uses TRBV24-1 with TRBJ2-5; 9 bases are shared with TRBD2. CDR3 size: 14 residues. Germline V gene lookup returns CDR1 KGHDR and CDR2 SFDVKD. V lost 6 bases to trimming and J lost 2 bases; unmatched junction nucleotides: 3.

The J gene is TRBJ2-7, the V gene TRBV6-6; 9 bases align to TRBD2. The V segment lost 0 bases and the J segment 4 bases; nucleotides outside the gene matches: 7. This CDR3 spans 16 amino acids. Germline CDR1 is MNHNY and CDR2 is SVGAGI (reference sequence). In DNA form, the CDR3 reads TGTGCCAGCAGTTACTCGAAGGGCGGGGGGGCGTACGAGCAGTACTTC. It translates to CASSYSKGGGAYEQYF.

The chain joins TRBV5-1 to TRBJ1-2; 10 bases line up with TRBD1. CDR1 is SGHRS, CDR2 YFSETQ, per germline. The J segment lost 0 bases and the V segment lost 4 bases, leaving 9 bases of the junction unmatched. This CDR3 comprises 17 residues. DNA of the CDR3: TGCGCCAGCAGCGCCACGGGACAGGGGCCTACTAACTATGGCTACACCTTC. This gives the protein CASSATGQGPTNYGYTF.

The chain couples TRBV6-2 or TRBV6-3 to TRBJ2-1; D may be TRBD2 (5 bases). CDR1 is MNHEY and CDR2 is SVGEGT in the germline V gene. Trimming took off 0 bases at V and 6 bases at J, with 15 bases between the two ends. This CDR3 has 16 residues. The CDR3 protein is CASSYSGDYVLNEQFF. As DNA, the CDR3 is TGTGCCAGCAGTTACTCTGGAGACTATGTTCTCAATGAGCAGTTCTTC.

The chain carries TRBV3-1 (or the pseudogene TRBV3-2) and TRBJ2-5; 10 nucleotides align to TRBD2. Germline V lookup: CDR1 LGHDT, CDR2 YNNKEL (reference sequence). Unmatched junction bases numbered 4, after V lost 4 bases and J lost 5 bases. CDR3 length: 14 amino acids. CDR3 DNA: TGTGCCAGCAGCCCGGGACTAGCGAGGGAGACCCAGTACTTC. Translated: CASSPGLARETQYF.

This clone was recorded a few times. In nucleotides, the CDR3 is TGTGCCAGCACCGTAAGGGGTGGCAATCAGCCCCAGCATTTT. Translated, it gives CASTVRGGNQPQHF. The chain has TRBV5-6 and TRBJ1-5, with a possible D match to TRBD1 (5 bases). Per the germline V gene, CDR1 is SGHDT and CDR2 is YYEEEE. This CDR3 region has 14 residues. V lost 6 bases, J lost 2 bases, and 12 bases lay in between.

This clone has just a few counts. V gene TRBV27 combines with J gene TRBJ2-7; tentative D call: TRBD1 (5 bases). The CDR3 contains 15 residues. CDR1 is MNHEY and CDR2 is SMNVEV in the germline V gene (reference sequence). Trimming shortened V by 5 bases and J by 4 bases, and 18 bases separated the two germline ends. The chain's CDR3 is CASSPPKTAFYEQYF. As DNA, the CDR3 is TGTGCCAGCAGTCCCCCTAAGACAGCCTTTTACGAGCAGTACTTC.

The chain recombines TRBV13 with TRBJ1-2; D ambiguous. Trimming took 1 base from V and 4 from J, leaving 13 bases between them. This CDR3 is 15 amino acids long. CDR1 and CDR2 (germline): PRHDT, FYEKMQ (reference sequence). The CDR3, as DNA: TGTGCCAGCAGCTTAGCCGGAGGCGCGGGCTATGGCTACACCTTC. It translates to CASSLAGGAGYGYTF.

The chain uses TRBV3-1 (or the pseudogene TRBV3-2) and TRBJ1-6, with TRBD1 as a possible D gene (6 bases). There are 15 residues in the CDR3. With 6 bases removed from V and 4 bases from J, the gap between germline ends came to 13 bases. Germline loops: CDR1 LGHDT, CDR2 YNNKEL (reference sequence). CDR3 sequence reads: CASRKWDNYNSPLHF. The CDR3 DNA reads as TGTGCCAGCAGAAAGTGGGACAATTATAATTCACCCCTCCACTTT.

The chain combines TRBV3-1 (or the pseudogene TRBV3-2) with TRBJ1-1; 7 positions match TRBD1. The germline CDR1 and CDR2 sequences are LGHDT and YNNKEL (reference sequence). J lost 4 bases, V lost 1 base, and 6 bases had no gene match. The CDR3 loop spans 15 amino acids. Here the CDR3 reads CASSQGDSVVTEAFF. Here the CDR3 DNA reads TGTGCCAGCAGCCAAGGGGACAGTGTTGTCACTGAAGCTTTCTTT.

This chain links TRBV18 with TRBJ1-1, with TRBD1 matching over 8 bases. CDR3 length: 13 residues. In germline, CDR1 is KGHSH, CDR2 LQKENI. The V segment lost 3 bases and the J segment 3 bases; nucleotides outside the gene matches: 0. The CDR3 region is CASSPDRDTEAFF. Here the CDR3 DNA reads TGTGCCAGCTCACCGGACAGGGACACTGAAGCTTTCTTT.